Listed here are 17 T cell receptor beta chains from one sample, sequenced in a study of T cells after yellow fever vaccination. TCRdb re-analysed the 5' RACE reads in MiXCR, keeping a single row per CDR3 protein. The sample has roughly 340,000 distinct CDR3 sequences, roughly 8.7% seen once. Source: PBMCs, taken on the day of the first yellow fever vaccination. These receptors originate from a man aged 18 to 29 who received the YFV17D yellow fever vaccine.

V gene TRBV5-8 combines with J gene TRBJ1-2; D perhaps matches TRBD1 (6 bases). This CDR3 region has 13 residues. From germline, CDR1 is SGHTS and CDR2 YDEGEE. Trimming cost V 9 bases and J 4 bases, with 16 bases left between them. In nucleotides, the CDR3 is TGTGCCATCGGCCCAGGACAGTTCTATGGCTACACCTTC. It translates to CAIGPGQFYGYTF.

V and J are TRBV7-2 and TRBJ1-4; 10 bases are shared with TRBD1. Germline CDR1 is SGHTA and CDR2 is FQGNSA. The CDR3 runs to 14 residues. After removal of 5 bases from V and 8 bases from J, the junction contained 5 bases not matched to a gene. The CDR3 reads CASSPWDRGEKLFF. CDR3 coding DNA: TGTGCCAGCAGCCCCTGGGACAGGGGCGAAAAACTGTTTTTT. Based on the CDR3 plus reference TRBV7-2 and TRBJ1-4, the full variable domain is GAGVSQSPSNKVTEKGKDVELRCDPISGHTALYWYRQSLGQGLEFLIYFQGNSAPDKSGLPSDRFSAERTGGSVSTLTIQRTQQEDSAVYLCASSPWDRGEKLFFGSGTQLSVL.

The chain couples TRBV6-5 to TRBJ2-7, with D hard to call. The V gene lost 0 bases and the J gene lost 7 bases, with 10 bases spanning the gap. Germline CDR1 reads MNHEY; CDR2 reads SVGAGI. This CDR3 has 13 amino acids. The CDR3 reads CASSYSTGGEQYV. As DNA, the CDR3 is TGTGCCAGCAGTTACTCGACTGGTGGGGAGCAGTACGTC.

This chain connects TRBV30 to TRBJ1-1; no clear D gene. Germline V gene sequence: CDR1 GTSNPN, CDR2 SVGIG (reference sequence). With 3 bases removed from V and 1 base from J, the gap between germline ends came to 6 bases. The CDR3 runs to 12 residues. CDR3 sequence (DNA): TGTGCCTGGAGGTATGAGAACACTGAAGCTTTCTTT. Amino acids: CAWRYENTEAFF.

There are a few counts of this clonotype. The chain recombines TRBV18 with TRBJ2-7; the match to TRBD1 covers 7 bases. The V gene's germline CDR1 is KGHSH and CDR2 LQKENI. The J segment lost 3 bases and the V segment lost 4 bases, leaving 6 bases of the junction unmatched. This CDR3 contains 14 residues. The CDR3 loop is CASSLQGTGYEQYF. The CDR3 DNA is TGTGCCAGCTCACTACAGGGGACCGGCTACGAGCAGTACTTC. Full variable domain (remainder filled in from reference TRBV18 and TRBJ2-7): NAGVMQNPRHLVRRRGQEARLRCSPMKGHSHVYWYRQLPEEGLKFMVYLQKENIIDESGMPKERFSAEFPKEGPSILRIQQVVRGDSAAYFCASSLQGTGYEQYFGPGTRLTVT.

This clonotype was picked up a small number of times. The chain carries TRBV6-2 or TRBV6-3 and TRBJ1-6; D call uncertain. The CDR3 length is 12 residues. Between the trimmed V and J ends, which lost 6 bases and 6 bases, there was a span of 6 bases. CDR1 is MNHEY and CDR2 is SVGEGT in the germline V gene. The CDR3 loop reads CASRRTNSPLHF. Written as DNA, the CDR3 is TGTGCCAGCAGGCGGACTAATTCACCCCTCCACTTT.

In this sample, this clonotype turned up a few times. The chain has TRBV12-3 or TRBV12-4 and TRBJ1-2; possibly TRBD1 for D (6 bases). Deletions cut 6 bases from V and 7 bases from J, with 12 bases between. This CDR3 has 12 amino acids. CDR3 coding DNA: TGTGCCAGCAGAGTGGACAGTCTTGGCTACACCTTC. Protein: CASRVDSLGYTF.

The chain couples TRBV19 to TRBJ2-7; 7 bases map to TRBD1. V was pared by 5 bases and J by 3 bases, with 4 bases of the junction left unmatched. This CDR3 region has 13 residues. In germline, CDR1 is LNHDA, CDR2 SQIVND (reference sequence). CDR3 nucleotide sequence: TGTGCCAGTAGTTTGGACAGGTTCTACGAGCAGTACTTC. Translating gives CASSLDRFYEQYF.

The CDR3 DNA sequence: TGTGCCAGCTTCCAGGGACTTTCCTACGAGCAGTACGTC. This codes for CASFQGLSYEQYV. V usage is TRBV28 and J usage is TRBJ2-7, with D tentatively TRBD2 (6 bases). Germline CDR1 and CDR2: MDHEN and SYDVKM. Trimming removed 8 bases from V and 1 base from J, with 12 bases in between. The CDR3 loop spans 13 amino acids.

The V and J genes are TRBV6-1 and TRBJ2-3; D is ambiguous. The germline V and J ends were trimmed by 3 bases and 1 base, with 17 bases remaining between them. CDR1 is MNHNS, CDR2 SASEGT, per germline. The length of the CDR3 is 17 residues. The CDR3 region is CASSDTSRAIGTDTQYF. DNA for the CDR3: TGTGCCAGCAGTGATACCTCCCGGGCCATAGGCACAGATACGCAGTATTTT.

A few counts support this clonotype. CDR3 sequence: CASSLVFTGELFF. As DNA, the CDR3 is TGTGCCAGCAGCTTAGTCTTCACCGGGGAGCTGTTTTTT. The chain links TRBV7-6 to TRBJ2-2; D is unresolved. In germline, CDR1 is SGHVS, CDR2 FNYEAQ. V lost 1 base to trimming and J lost 4 bases, with 4 bases between them. The CDR3 contains 13 residues.

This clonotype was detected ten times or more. As DNA, the CDR3 is TGCAGTGCTAGAGACCCCCTAGGTAGCACAGAGACCCAGTACTTC. Amino acid sequence: CSARDPLGSTETQYF. The gene calls are TRBV20-1 and TRBJ2-5, with D uncertain. The CDR3 length is 15 residues. The germline V gene has CDR1 DFQATT and CDR2 SNEGSKA (reference sequence). Trimming removed 0 bases at V and 4 bases at J, with 15 bases between.

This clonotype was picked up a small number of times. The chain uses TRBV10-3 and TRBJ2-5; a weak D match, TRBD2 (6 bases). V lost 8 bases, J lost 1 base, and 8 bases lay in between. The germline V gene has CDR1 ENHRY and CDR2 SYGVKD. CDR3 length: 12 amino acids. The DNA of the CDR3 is TGTGCCATCGGGGGGAGCCAAGAGACCCAGTACTTC. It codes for CAIGGSQETQYF.

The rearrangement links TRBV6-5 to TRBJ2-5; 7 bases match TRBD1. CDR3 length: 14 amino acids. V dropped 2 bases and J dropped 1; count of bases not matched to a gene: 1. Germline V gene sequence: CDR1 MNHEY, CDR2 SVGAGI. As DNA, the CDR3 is TGTGCCAGCAGTTACGACAGGGCCCAAGAGACCCAGTACTTC. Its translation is CASSYDRAQETQYF.

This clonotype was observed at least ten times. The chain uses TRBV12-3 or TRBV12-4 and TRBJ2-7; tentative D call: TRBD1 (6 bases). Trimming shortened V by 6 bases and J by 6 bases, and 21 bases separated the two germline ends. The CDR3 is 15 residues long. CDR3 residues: CASSPRPQGNSEQYF. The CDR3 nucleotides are TGTGCCAGCAGCCCCCGTCCGCAGGGGAATTCCGAGCAGTACTTC.

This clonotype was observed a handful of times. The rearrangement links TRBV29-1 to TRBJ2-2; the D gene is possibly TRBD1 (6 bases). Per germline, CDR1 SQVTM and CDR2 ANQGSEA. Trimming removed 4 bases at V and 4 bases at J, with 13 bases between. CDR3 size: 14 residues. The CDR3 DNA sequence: TGCAGCGTTGTACAGGGTGGAACCACCGGGGAGCTGTTTTTT. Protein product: CSVVQGGTTGELFF.

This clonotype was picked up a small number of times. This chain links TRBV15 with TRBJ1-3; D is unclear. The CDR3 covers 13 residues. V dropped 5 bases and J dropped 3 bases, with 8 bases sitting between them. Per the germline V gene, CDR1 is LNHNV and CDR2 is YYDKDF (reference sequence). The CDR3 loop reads CATSLGLGNTIYF. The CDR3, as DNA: TGTGCCACCAGCCTGGGTCTTGGAAACACCATATATTTT.